Shown below are 12 T cell receptor beta chains from a single sample sequenced in a study of OX40 agonist ivuxolimab in advanced cancers. Repertoires were generated with immunoSEQ multiplex PCR, while TCRdb's copy carries only in-frame clones and drops some. The profile shows 65,000 or so clones, roughly 90% of them singletons. This material consisted of CD4+ or CD8+ T cells sorted from blood, taken in a trial of the OX40 agonist ivuxolimab. The receptors were sampled from an adult with an advanced solid tumor such as melanoma, head and neck, liver or kidney cancer.

The CDR3: CASSLMQETQYF. CDR3 in DNA: TGTGCCAGCAGCTTAATGCAAGAGACCCAGTACTTC. The chain links TRBV7-2 to TRBJ2-5; no clear D. CDR3 length equals 12 residues. Germline V gene sequence: CDR1 SGHTA, CDR2 FQGNSA. The germline V and J ends were trimmed by 2 bases and 2 bases, with 3 bases remaining between them.

CDR3 DNA sequence: TGTGCCAGCAGTGAATTGGGCAGGGGGGACACTGAAGCTTTCTTT. It yields the protein CASSELGRGDTEAFF. The chain links TRBV25-1 to TRBJ1-1, with TRBD1 matching over 7 bases. V shed 1 base and J 3 bases; nucleotides not matched to a gene: 5. Looked up from germline, CDR1 is MGHDK and CDR2 is SYGVNS. The CDR3 runs 15 residues.

The genes are TRBV4-2 and TRBJ1-5, with a weak D call TRBD1 (6 bases). The CDR3 runs to 12 residues. Trimming took off 3 bases at V and 11 bases at J, with 11 bases between the two ends. Germline values: CDR1 LGHNA, CDR2 YNFKEQ. The CDR3 DNA sequence: TGTGCCAGCAGCCAGACAGGTTCATCCCAGCATTTT. Translating it yields CASSQTGSSQHF.

The CDR3 here is CASSRQGGETQYF. CDR3 DNA: TGTGCCAGCAGCCGACAGGGAGGAGAGACCCAGTACTTC. The chain couples TRBV11-3 to TRBJ2-5, with TRBD1 as a possible D gene (7 bases). Trimming took 5 bases from V and 4 from J, leaving 11 bases between them. Germline CDR1 and CDR2: SGHNT and YENEEA. This CDR3 spans 13 amino acids.

The chain uses TRBV6-5 and TRBJ2-7; 7 nucleotides align to TRBD1. Germline CDR1 reads MNHEY; CDR2 reads SVGAGI. CDR3 length: 14 residues. V lost 5 bases to trimming and J lost 0 bases; unmatched junction nucleotides: 4. The CDR3 loop reads CASSRRDSSYEQYF. For the CDR3, the DNA is TGTGCCAGCAGTCGCCGGGACAGCTCCTACGAGCAGTACTTC.

V usage is TRBV7-9 and J usage is TRBJ1-5, with TRBD1 matching over 10 bases. The CDR3 spans 15 residues. The junction had 5 bases not matched to a gene; V was cut back by 3 bases and J by 6 bases. The germline gives CDR1 SEHNR, CDR2 FQNEAQ (reference sequence). CDR3 protein: CASSLGTGARQPQHF. The CDR3 region has the DNA TGTGCCAGCAGCTTGGGGACAGGGGCACGTCAGCCCCAGCATTTT. The full variable domain, completed using reference TRBV7-9 and TRBJ1-5, is DTGVSQNPRHKITKRGQNVTFRCDPISEHNRLYWYRQTLGQGPEFLTYFQNEAQLEKSRLLSDRFSAERPKGSFSTLEIQRTEQGDSAMYLCASSLGTGARQPQHFGDGTRLSIL.

This sequence joins TRBV19 and TRBJ1-4, with D possibly being TRBD1 (5 bases). The CDR3 sequence is 15 residues long. Trimming cost V 5 bases and J 4 bases, with 14 bases left between them. Germline V CDR1 and CDR2: LNHDA, SQIVND (reference sequence). CDR3 bases: TGTGCCAGTAGTCCCCCCGGGGGAATTAATGAAAAACTGTTTTTT. It yields the protein CASSPPGGINEKLFF.

The V and J genes are TRBV5-1 and TRBJ2-1; a possible D gene is TRBD1 (6 bases). Trimming took off 8 bases at V and 1 base at J, with 10 bases between the two ends. Germline V gene lookup returns CDR1 SGHRS and CDR2 YFSETQ. CDR3 size: 13 residues. Here the CDR3 reads CASTGKSYNEQFF. Here the CDR3 DNA reads TGCGCCAGTACAGGGAAGTCCTACAATGAGCAGTTCTTC.

The chain carries TRBV7-6 and TRBJ2-2, with D perhaps TRBD1 (6 bases). Trimming took off 1 base at V and 5 bases at J, with 11 bases between the two ends. Germline CDR1 is SGHVS and CDR2 is FNYEAQ. This CDR3 has 15 amino acids. CDR3 sequence reads: CASSLGTRGTGELFF. For the CDR3, the DNA is TGTGCCAGCAGCTTAGGGACGAGGGGGACCGGGGAGCTGTTTTTT. Drawing the rest from reference TRBV7-6 and TRBJ2-2, the complete variable domain is GAGVSQSPRYKVTKRGQDVALRCDPISGHVSLYWYRQALGQGPEFLTYFNYEAQQDKSGLPNDRFSAERPEGSISTLTIQRTEQRDSAMYRCASSLGTRGTGELFFGEGSRLTVL.

CDR3 amino acids: CAWSPSGPPWDEQFF. CDR3 sequence (DNA): TGTGCCTGGAGCCCTAGCGGGCCCCCGTGGGATGAGCAGTTCTTC. This rearrangement joins TRBV30 to TRBJ2-1; 8 bases are shared with TRBD2. The length of the CDR3 is 15 residues. With 3 bases clipped from V and 8 bases from J, the junction kept 12 bases outside the gene matches. CDR1 and CDR2 from the germline V gene are GTSNPN and SVGIG (reference sequence). Supplemented by reference TRBV30 and TRBJ2-1, the full variable domain reads SQTIHQWPATLVQPVGSPLSLECTVEGTSNPNLYWYRQAAGRGLQLLFYSVGIGQISSEVPQNLSASRPQDRQFILSSKKLLLSDSGFYLCAWSPSGPPWDEQFFGPGTRLTVL.

CDR3 region: CASSQRGPSADTQYF. The CDR3 DNA reads TGTGCCAGCAGCCAAAGGGGACCTAGCGCAGATACGCAGTATTTT. The chain is built from TRBV14 and TRBJ2-3; the D gene is possibly TRBD2 (6 bases). Germline V gene sequence: CDR1 SGHDN, CDR2 FVKESK. The CDR3 extends over 15 amino acids. V was clipped by 2 bases and J by 4 bases, with 13 bases between them.

This clone was detected only a few times. This chain links TRBV19 with TRBJ2-6; D unresolved. Germline V gene sequence: CDR1 LNHDA, CDR2 SQIVND (reference sequence). The CDR3 has 15 residues. V shed 7 bases and J shed 0 bases, with 10 bases lying between them. The DNA for the CDR3 is TGTGCCAGTAAAGGAGACCCCTCTGGGGCCAACGTCCTGACTTTC. It yields the protein CASKGDPSGANVLTF.